A single T cell receptor (beta chain) is shown here with its context. As processed by the authors: Estimated nucleated cell counts came from reference gene primer amplification. Profiled with immunoSEQ multiplex PCR; TCRdb holds only in-frame clones, not every one. V, J and clone size reflect that table, while D and trimming were determined from the DNA. The sample has about 120,000 clones; 85% to 90% are singletons. This record belongs to a study of blood T cell repertoires in COVID-19. The clonotype was recovered from a man between 65 and 79 years old with active or convalescent COVID-19. Material for sequencing was peripheral blood.

CDR3 DNA: TGTGCCAGCAGCTTAGTGGGGCTAGCGGGAGGGTCGGCCTACAATGAGCAGTTCTTC. Encoded protein: CASSLVGLAGGSAYNEQFF. The chain combines TRBV7-9 with TRBJ2-1; 12 nucleotides agree with TRBD2. The CDR3 is made up of 19 amino acids. CDR1 SEHNR and CDR2 FQNEAQ come from the germline V gene (reference sequence). With V trimmed by 1 base and J by 2 bases, 9 bases remained unmatched.